This T cell receptor beta chain emerged from a study of CD8 T cells in ankylosing spondylitis. Study-wide points: It appeared that ankylosing spondylitis blood was characterized by a TCR beta motif of several highly homologous variants. Matched ankylosing spondylitis synovial fluid reportedly showed significant enrichment of disease-linked clones.

This clonotype was seen repeatedly, ten times or more. What it binds is not known. TCRdb passed the 5' RACE reads through MiXCR, listing each CDR3 protein once. Of some 220,000 distinct CDR3 sequences detected, 7% to 8% appear once; the ten largest clones hold 13% to 15%. V gave up 6 bases and J gave up 5 bases; unmatched junction bases: 7. Germline V lookup: CDR1 SGHDT, CDR2 YYEEEE. The CDR3 length is 14 residues. The sequence was obtained from a male donor with ankylosing spondylitis. Sequencing input: blood, either unsorted or a sorted T cell fraction (not recorded which). The chain employs TRBV5-6 and TRBJ1-1; 10 positions match TRBD1. The CDR3 loop is CASTPTGGDTEAFF. For the CDR3, the DNA is TGTGCCAGCACCCCGACAGGGGGCGATACTGAAGCTTTCTTT.